This T cell receptor beta chain was documented in a study of T cell repertoires in aging, cancer and after chemotherapy. In the study overall: Healthy donor repertoires were recorded over several months to years and showed clear clonal overlap. About 10 million TCR reads made up the full dataset.

General study results and limits: Across the chemotherapy interval, each cancer cohort showed higher median generation probability, suggesting thymic rebound. Untreated cancer patients had significantly lower blood TCR diversity than age-matched healthy donors.

The template was genomic DNA from peripheral blood, not RNA. Multiplex touch-down PCR with TRB-A/B primers amplified rearranged V-D-J TRB sequences. TCRdb reprocessed the multiplex PCR reads via MiXCR and lists one record per CDR3 protein. The sample holds 9,000 or so distinct CDR3 sequences, roughly two fifths seen once. A word on this clonotype: Its antigen remains unidentified.

Per germline, CDR1 PRHDT and CDR2 FYEKMQ (reference sequence). The germline V and J ends were trimmed by 3 bases and 3 bases, with 6 bases remaining between them. This CDR3 is built from 13 residues. Source material: blood. This TCR came from a human donor in good health. This chain uses TRBV13 with TRBJ1-5, with unresolved D. As DNA, the CDR3 is TGTGCCAGCAGCTTTAGTCCCAATCAGCCCCAGCATTTT. Its protein is CASSFSPNQPQHF.